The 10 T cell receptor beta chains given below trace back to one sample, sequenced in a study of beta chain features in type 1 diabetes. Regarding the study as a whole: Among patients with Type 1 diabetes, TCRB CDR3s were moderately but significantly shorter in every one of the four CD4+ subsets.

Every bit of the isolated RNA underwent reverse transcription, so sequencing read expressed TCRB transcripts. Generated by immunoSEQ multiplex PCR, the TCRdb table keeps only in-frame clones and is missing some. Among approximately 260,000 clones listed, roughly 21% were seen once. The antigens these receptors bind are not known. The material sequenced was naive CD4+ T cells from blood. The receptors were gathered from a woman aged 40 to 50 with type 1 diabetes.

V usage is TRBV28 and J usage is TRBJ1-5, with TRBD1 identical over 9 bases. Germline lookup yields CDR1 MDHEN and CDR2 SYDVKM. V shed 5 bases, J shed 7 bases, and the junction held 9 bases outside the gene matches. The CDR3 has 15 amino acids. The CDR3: CASSKGQGRGQPQHF. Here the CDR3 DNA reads TGTGCCAGCAGTAAGGGACAGGGAAGGGGCCAGCCCCAGCATTTT.

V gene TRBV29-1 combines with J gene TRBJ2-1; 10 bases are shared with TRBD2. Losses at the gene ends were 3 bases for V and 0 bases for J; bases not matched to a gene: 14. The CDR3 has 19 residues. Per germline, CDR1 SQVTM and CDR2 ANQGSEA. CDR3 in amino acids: CSVDKVNSGRLLSYNEQFF. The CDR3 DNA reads TGCAGCGTTGATAAGGTTAATAGCGGGAGGCTCCTCTCCTACAATGAGCAGTTCTTC.

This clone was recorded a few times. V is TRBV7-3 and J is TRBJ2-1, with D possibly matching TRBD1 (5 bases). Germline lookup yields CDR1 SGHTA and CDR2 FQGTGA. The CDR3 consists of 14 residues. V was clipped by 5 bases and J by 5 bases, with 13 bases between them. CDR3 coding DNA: TGTGCCAGCAGCCAGGACACCTCTAACAATGAGCAGTTCTTC. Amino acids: CASSQDTSNNEQFF.

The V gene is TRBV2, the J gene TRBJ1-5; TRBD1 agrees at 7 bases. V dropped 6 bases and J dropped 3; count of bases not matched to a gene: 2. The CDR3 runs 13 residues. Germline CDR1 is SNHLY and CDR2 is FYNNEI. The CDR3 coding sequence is TGTGCCAGCAGCAGGGGGGCCAATCAGCCCCAGCATTTT. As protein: CASSRGANQPQHF.

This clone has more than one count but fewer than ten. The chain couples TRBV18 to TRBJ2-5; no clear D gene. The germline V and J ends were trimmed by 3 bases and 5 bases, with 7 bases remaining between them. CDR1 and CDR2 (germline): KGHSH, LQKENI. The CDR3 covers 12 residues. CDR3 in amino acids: CASSPRPETQYF. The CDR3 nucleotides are TGTGCCAGCTCACCCAGGCCGGAGACCCAGTACTTC.

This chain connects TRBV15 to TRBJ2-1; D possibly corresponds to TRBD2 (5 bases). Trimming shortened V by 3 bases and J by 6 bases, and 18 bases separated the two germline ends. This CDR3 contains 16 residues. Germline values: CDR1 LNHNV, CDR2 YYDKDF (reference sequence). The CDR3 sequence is CATSSDSQRSSNEQFF. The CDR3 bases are TGTGCCACCAGCAGTGATAGTCAGCGGTCGAGCAATGAGCAGTTCTTC.

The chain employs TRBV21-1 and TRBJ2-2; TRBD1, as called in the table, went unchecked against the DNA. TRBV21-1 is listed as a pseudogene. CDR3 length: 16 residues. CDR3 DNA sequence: TGTGCCAGCAGCCCAAACGGACAGGGGTTGGCCGGGGAGCTGTTTTTT. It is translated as CASSPNGQGLAGELFF.

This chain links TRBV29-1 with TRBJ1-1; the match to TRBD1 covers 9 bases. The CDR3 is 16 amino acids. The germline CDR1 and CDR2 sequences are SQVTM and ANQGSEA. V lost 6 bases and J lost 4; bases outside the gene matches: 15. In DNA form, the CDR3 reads TGCAGCGTCGCCGGGACAGGGACGTCGCGGGCCACTGAAGCTTTCTTT. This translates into CSVAGTGTSRATEAFF. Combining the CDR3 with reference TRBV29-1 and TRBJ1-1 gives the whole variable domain SAVISQKPSRDICQRGTSLTIQCQVDSQVTMMFWYRQQPGQSLTLIATANQGSEATYESGFVIDKFPISRPNLTFSTLTVSNMSPEDSSIYLCSVAGTGTSRATEAFFGQGTRLTVV.

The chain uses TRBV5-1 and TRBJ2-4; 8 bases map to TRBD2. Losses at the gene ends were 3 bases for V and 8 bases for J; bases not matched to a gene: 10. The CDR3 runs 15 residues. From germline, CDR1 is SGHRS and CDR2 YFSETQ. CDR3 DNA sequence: TGCGCCAGCAGCTCGTCGGGAGGGGATGCGGACATTCAGTACTTC. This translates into CASSSSGGDADIQYF.

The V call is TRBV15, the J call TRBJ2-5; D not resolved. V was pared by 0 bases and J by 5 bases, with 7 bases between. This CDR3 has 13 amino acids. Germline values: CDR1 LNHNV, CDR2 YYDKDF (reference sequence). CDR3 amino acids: CATSRDGLETQYF. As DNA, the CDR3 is TGTGCCACCAGCAGAGATGGGCTTGAGACCCAGTACTTC.